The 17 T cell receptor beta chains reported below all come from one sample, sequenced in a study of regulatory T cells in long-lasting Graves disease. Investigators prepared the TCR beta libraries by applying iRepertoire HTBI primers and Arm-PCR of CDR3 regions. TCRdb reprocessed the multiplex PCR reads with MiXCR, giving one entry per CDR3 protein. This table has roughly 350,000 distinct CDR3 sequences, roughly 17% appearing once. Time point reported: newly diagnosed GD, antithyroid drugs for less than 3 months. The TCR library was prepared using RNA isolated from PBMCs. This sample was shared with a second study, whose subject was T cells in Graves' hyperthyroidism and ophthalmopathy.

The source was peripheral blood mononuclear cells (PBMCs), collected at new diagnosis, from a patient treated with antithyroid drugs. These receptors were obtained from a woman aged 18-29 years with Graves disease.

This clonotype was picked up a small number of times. The CDR3 loop reads CASSPSSGTYEQYF. In nucleotides, the CDR3 is TGTGCCAGCAGCCCCTCCAGCGGAACCTACGAGCAGTACTTC. The chain is built from TRBV13 and TRBJ2-7; a weak D match, TRBD2 (5 bases). Trimming took 5 bases from V and 2 from J, leaving 13 bases between them. Germline CDR1 PRHDT, CDR2 FYEKMQ (reference sequence). The CDR3 is 14 residues long.

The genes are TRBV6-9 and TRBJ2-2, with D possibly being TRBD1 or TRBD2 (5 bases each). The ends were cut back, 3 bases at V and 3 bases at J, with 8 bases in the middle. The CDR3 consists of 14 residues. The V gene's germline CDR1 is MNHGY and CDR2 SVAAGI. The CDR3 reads CASSYRDDTGELFF. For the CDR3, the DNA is TGTGCCAGCAGTTACAGGGACGACACCGGGGAGCTGTTTTTT.

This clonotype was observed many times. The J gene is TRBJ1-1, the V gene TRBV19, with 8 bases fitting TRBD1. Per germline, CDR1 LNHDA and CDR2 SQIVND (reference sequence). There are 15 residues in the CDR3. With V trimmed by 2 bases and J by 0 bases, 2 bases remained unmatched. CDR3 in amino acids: CASSIQGALNTEAFF. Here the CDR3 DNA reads TGTGCCAGTAGTATACAGGGGGCTTTGAACACTGAAGCTTTCTTT.

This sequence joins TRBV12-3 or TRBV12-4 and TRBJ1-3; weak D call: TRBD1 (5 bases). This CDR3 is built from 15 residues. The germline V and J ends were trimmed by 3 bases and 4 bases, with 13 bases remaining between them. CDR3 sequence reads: CASSFGPGPGNTIYF. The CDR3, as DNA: TGTGCCAGCAGTTTTGGTCCGGGGCCAGGAAACACCATATATTTT.

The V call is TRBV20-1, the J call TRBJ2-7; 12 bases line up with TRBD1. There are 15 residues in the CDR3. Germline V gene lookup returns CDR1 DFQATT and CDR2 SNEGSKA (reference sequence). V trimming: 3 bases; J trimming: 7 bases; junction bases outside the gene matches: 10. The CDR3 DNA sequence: TGCAGTGCTAGGGTACCGGGACAGGGGGCTCGAGAGCAGTACTTC. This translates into CSARVPGQGAREQYF.

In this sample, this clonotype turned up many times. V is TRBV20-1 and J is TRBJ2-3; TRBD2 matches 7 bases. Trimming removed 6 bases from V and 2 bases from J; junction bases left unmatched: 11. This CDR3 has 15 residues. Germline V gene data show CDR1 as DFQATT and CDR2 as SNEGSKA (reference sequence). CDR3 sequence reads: CSAQGPAGNTDTQYF. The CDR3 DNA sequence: TGCAGTGCCCAAGGTCCAGCGGGAAACACAGATACGCAGTATTTT.

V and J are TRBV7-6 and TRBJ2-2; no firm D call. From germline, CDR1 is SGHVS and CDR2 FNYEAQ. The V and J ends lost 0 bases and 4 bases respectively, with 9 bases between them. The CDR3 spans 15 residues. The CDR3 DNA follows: TGTGCCAGCAGCTTAGCTCCCGCCTCCACCGGGGAGCTGTTTTTT. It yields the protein CASSLAPASTGELFF.

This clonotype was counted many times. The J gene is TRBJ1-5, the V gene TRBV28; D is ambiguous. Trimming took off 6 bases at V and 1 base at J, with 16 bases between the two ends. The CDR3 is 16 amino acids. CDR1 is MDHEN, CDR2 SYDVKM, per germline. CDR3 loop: CASSPLTWRSNQPQHF. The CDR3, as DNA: TGTGCCAGCAGCCCGTTGACGTGGCGGAGCAATCAGCCCCAGCATTTT.

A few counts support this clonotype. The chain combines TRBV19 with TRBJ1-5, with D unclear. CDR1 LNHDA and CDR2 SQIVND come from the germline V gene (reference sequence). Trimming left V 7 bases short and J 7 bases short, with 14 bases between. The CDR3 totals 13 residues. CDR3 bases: TGTGCCAGTAATGCCGCGATTGACCAGCCCCAGCATTTT. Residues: CASNAAIDQPQHF. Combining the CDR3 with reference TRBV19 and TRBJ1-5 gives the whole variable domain DGGITQSPKYLFRKEGQNVTLSCEQNLNHDAMYWYRQDPGQGLRLIYYSQIVNDFQKGDIAEGYSVSREKKESFPLTVTSAQKNPTAFYLCASNAAIDQPQHFGDGTRLSIL.

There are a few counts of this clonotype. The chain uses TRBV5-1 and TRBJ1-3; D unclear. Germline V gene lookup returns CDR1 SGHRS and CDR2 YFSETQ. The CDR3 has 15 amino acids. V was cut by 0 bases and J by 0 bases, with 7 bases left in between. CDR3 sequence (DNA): TGCGCCAGCAGCTTGGAGATATTCTCTGGAAACACCATATATTTT. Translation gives CASSLEIFSGNTIYF.

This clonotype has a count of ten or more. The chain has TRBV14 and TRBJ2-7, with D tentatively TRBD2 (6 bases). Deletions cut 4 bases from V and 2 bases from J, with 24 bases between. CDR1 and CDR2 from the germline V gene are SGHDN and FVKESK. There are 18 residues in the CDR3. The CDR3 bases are TGTGCCAGCAGCCCCAGAGGCCTCGGGAGAGCACAACCCTACGAGCAGTACTTC. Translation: CASSPRGLGRAQPYEQYF. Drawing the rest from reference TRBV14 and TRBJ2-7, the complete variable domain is EAGVTQFPSHSVIEKGQTVTLRCDPISGHDNLYWYRRVMGKEIKFLLHFVKESKQDESGMPNNRFLAERTGGTYSTLKVQPAELEDSGVYFCASSPRGLGRAQPYEQYFGPGTRLTVT.

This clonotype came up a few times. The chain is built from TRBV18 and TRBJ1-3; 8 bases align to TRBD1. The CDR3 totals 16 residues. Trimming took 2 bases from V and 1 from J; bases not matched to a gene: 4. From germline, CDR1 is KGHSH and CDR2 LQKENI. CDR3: CASSPKQGASGNTIYF. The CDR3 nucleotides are TGTGCCAGCTCACCAAAGCAGGGGGCTTCTGGAAACACCATATATTTT.

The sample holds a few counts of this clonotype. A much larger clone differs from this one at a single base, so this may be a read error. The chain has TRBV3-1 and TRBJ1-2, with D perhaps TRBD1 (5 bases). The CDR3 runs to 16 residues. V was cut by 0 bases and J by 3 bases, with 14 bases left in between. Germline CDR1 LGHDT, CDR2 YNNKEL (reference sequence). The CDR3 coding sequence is TGTGCCAGCAGCCAAGATCGAGGGGCGCGGGACTATGGCTACACCTTC. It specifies CASSQDRGARDYGYTF.

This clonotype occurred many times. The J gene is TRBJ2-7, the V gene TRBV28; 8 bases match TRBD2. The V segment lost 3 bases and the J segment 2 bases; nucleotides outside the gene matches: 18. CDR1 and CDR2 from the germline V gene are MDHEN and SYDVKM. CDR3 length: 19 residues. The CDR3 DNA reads TGTGCCAGCAGTTTTTGGGCCGGGAGGGGCAAATCCTCCACCTACGAGCAGTACTTC. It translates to CASSFWAGRGKSSTYEQYF. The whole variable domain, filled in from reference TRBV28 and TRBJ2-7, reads DVKVTQSSRYLVKRTGEKVFLECVQDMDHENMFWYRQDPGLGLRLIYFSYDVKMKEKGDIPEGYSVSREKKERFSLILESASTNQTSMYLCASSFWAGRGKSSTYEQYFGPGTRLTVT.

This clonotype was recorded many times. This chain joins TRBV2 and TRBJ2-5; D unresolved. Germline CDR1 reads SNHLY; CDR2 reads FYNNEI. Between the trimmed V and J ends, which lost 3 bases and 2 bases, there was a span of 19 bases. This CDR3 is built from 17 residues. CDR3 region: CASSDFAGDVNQETQYF. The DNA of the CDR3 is TGTGCCAGCAGTGATTTTGCAGGAGATGTAAATCAAGAGACCCAGTACTTC.

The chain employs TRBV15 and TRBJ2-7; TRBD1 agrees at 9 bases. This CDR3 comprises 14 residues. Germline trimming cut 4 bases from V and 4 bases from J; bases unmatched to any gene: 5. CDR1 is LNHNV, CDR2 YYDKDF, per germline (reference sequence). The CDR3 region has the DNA TGTGCCACCAGCATCGGGACAGGGTCTTACGAGCAGTACTTC. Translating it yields CATSIGTGSYEQYF.

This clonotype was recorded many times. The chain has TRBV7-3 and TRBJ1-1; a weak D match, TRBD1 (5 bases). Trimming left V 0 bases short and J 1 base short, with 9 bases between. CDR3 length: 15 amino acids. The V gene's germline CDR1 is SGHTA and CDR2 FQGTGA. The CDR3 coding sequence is TGTGCCAGCAGCTTAACCAGGGCGCCGAACACTGAAGCTTTCTTT. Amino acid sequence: CASSLTRAPNTEAFF.